This T cell receptor (beta chain) was retrieved from a study of T-cell memory formation after mild COVID-19. The study's findings and limits: CD4/CD8 balance characterized clones contracting day 15 to 85, and CD4+ skew characterized later expanders. The SARS-CoV-2 specificity of second-wave clones reaching peak at day 37 remained unverified. Contracting clones localized mainly to CM and EM when CD4+ and mainly to EMRA when CD8+. Researchers found some responding clones in pre-infection memory, a sign that cross-reactive memory joined.

One entry per CDR3 protein results from TCRdb running MiXCR on the 5' RACE reads. The sample holds roughly 450,000 distinct CDR3 sequences; 18% are singletons and the top ten take roughly 12%. As for this clonotype: Antigen: not known.

Germline CDR1 reads MNHNS; CDR2 reads SASEGT. The CDR3 consists of 13 residues. Trimming pared 9 bases from V and 5 bases from J, leaving 14 bases between. The origin of this receptor is an adult woman who had mild COVID-19 (a few samples of this study predate the infection). Cell type and time point are not known. V gene TRBV6-1 combines with J gene TRBJ1-5; TRBD1 is a possible D gene (6 bases). The sequenced material came from PBMCs or a T cell subset sorted from them (not recorded which). The CDR3 DNA reads TGTGCCAGTTCCCGGGGGGCGGATCAGCCCCAGCATTTT. The encoded protein is CASSRGADQPQHF.